This T cell receptor (beta chain) stems from a study of T cell repertoires in cytomegalovirus infection. This clonotype showed up many times. The CDR3 consists of 17 residues. J gave up 1 base and V 4 bases, and 9 bases lay outside the gene matches. CDR1 and CDR2 (germline): SGHRS, YFSETQ. Using its own MiXCR run on the reads, TCRdb lists one record per CDR3 protein. This table holds under 200,000 distinct CDR3 sequences, nearly 9.5% found once. The chain recombines TRBV5-1 with TRBJ1-5; TRBD1 matches 9 bases. Sample: PBMCs. This receptor was obtained from a human donor in good health (CMV status not recorded). Some clones in this sample may be carry-over from other donors' samples. The CDR3 DNA is TGCGCCAGCAGCGTGGACCCCGGGACAGGGAGCAATCAGCCCCAGCATTTT. Translated: CASSVDPGTGSNQPQHF.